This T cell receptor (beta chain) was captured by sequencing in a study of cytomegalovirus exposure and HLA in healthy donors. General study results and limits: Some TCR beta chains (about 180 of them) were listed as cytomegalovirus-associated. In the approximately 120 validation repertoires, a later analysis found that first-cohort TCR clusters tended to co-occur. It was reported that the classifier diagnosed cytomegalovirus status with high specificity and sensitivity in both the original and validation cohorts.

The donors were in the approximately 130-subject validation cohort; that cohort was separate from the 666-subject first cohort. In regard to this clone: What it recognizes is unknown.

Germline loops: CDR1 MNHNY, CDR2 SVGAGI (reference sequence). V shed 8 bases, J shed 0 bases, and the junction held 3 bases outside the gene matches. The CDR3 covers 13 residues. Profiling relied on immunoSEQ multiplex PCR, and the TCRdb table lists in-frame clones only, not all of them. This table has about 65,000 clones, just over 90% appearing once. This TCR came from a woman aged 18-29 years in good health and CMV-seronegative. Sequencing used PBMCs. The V gene is TRBV6-6, the J gene TRBJ2-7; 8 bases align to TRBD2. CDR3 bases: TGTGCCAGCTTAGCGGGATTCTCCTACGAGCAGTACTTC. Translation gives CASLAGFSYEQYF.